The T cell receptor (beta chain) described here comes from a study of T cells in Graves' hyperthyroidism and ophthalmopathy (dated by TCRdb to between 2018 and 2021). In the study overall: To identify TCR V-J signatures that set the groups apart, the researchers used a discovery cohort of about a hundred patients, made up of under 50 with Graves' ophthalmopathy and approximately 57 with stable Graves' hyperthyroidism. The 100 or so discovery patients were randomly split 7:3 into training and test sets. The study also compared thyroid tissue and blood T-cell repertoires from more than 5 Graves' hyperthyroidism patients. According to the paper, TCR Vbeta CDR3 sequencing was carried out on around 140 peripheral blood samples, which came from under 50 ophthalmopathy, about 75 hyperthyroidism and about 17 progressor patients. Once sampling was done, hyperthyroidism patients were given methimazole at a starting dose of 30 mg daily, whereas ophthalmopathy patients were given high-dose intravenous methylprednisolone. An independent validation cohort of around 19 hyperthyroidism patients and approximately 15 patients who later progressed to ophthalmopathy tested prospective prediction of ophthalmopathy. The investigation overall reported the following: Ophthalmopathy was separated from stable hyperthyroidism by a 13 V-J signature model, with about 86% sensitivity and around 81% specificity obtained in cross-validation and 80%/75% obtained in testing. Most expanded thyroid clonotypes (frequency above 0.001) were also detected in blood, suggesting blood repertoires may reflect thyroid immune responses. In validation, progression to ophthalmopathy was predicted by the model with roughly 71% sensitivity and roughly 76% specificity, a median of 6.5 months before onset. Sample size was not statistically predetermined, and blinding of investigators to group allocation was not performed.

Patients with uncontrolled infections, other autoimmune diseases, pregnancy or lactation were excluded. Clinical symptoms, serum thyroxine and TRAb, thyroid ultrasound, and orbital computed tomography formed the basis for the diagnoses. Total RNA was extracted using Trizol reagent, and RNA quality was assessed on an Agilent 2100 Bioanalyzer. Comments on this clonotype: The target of this receptor is not known. No clone much larger than this one lies a single base away; base qualities are absent.

Amplification of TCR beta CDR3 regions was carried out from RNA transcripts. The TCR CDR3 was subjected to a first round of RT-PCR using the HTBI primer set and the Qiagen OneStep RT-PCR kit. Libraries were constructed in a second round of multiplex PCR, after which size selection and purification were performed. Libraries were sequenced paired-end with 100 bp reads on an Illumina HiSeq2000. The study's own analysis went as follows. SOAPnuke was used to process the raw data, throwing out any read that contained adapters or uncalled bases, had a mean Phred below 15, or lacked an exact constant-primer or identifier match. COPE v1.2.5 was used to merge high-quality paired reads, and clonotypes were defined as unique nucleotide sequences. Clonotypes were aligned to IMGT TRBV, TRBD and TRBJ reference segments using MiTCR v1.1. Analysis was restricted to V-J combinations with a frequency above 0.0001, which covered 99.2% of repertoires. The TCS score was defined as F50 (clonal expansion) divided by E x V (chaos), with BLOSUM62-based TCRdist calculated between CDR3 peptides within each V-J. Welch's t-statistics and random forest reduced 450 to 600 V-J features to around 14, which were used in a naive Bayes classifier (R e1071). The similarity between thyroid and blood repertoires was quantified using the Morisita-Horn index. TCRdb's own reprocessing of the public reads used fastp at Q25 and MiXCR and kept productive beta chains. Rows are combined by CDR3 protein, so each entry shows the most common genes and DNA. TCRdb's processing, not the study's, gives the V and J calls here. This sample lists around 600,000 distinct CDR3 sequences; 40% to 55% were detected once. The top ten constitute about 7% of the sample.

Taken from cysteine to phenylalanine, the CDR3 has 15 residues. Left in the record is the CDR3 DNA by itself, 45 bases read in frame from the first base. Based on the germline V gene, the CDR1 and CDR2 sequences are SGHTA and FQGNSA. At the junction V is shortened by 5 bases and J by 11 bases; bases outside the gene matches: 17. This receptor chain uses TRBV7-2 and TRBJ2-5, and 7 junctional nucleotides match TRBD1. The sequencing input was peripheral blood or thyroid tissue (not recorded which). This receptor was identified in an adult man with Graves' disease, either hyperthyroidism or ophthalmopathy (not recorded which). The CDR3 region: CASSIDRELGKEQYF. The DNA is TGTGCCAGCAGCATCGACAGGGAGTTAGGCAAGGAGCAGTACTTC.